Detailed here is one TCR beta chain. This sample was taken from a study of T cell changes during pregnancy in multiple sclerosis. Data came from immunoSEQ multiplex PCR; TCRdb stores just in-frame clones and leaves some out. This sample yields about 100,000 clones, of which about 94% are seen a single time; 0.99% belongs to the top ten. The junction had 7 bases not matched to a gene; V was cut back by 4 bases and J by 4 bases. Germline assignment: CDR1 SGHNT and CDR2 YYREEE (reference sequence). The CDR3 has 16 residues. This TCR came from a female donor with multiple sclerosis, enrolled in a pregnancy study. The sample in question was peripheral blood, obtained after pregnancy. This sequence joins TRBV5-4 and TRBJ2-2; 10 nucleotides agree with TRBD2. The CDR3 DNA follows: TGTGCCAGCAGCCGAGCGGGAGGGCAGGGCACCGGGGAGCTGTTTTTT. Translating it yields CASSRAGGQGTGELFF. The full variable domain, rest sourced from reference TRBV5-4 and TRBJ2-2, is ETGVTQSPTHLIKTRGQQVTLRCSSQSGHNTVSWYQQALGQGPQFIFQYYREEENGRGNFPPRFSGLQFPNYSSELNVNALELDDSALYLCASSRAGGQGTGELFFGEGSRLTVL.